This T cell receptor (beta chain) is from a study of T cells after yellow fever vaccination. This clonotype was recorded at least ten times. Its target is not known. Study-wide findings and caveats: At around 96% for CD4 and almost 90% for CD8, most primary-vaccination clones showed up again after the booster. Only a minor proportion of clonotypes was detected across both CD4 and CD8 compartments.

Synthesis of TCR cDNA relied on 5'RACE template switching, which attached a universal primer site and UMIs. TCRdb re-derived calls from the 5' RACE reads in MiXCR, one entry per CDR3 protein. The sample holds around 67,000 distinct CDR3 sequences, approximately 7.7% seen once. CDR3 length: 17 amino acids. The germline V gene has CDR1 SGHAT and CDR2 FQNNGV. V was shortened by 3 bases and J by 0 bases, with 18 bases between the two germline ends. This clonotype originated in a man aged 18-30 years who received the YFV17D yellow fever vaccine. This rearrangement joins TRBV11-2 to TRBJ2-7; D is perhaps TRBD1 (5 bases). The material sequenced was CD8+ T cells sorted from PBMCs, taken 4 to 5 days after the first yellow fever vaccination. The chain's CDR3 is CASSFDVQGLASYEQYF. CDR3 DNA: TGTGCCAGCAGCTTCGATGTCCAGGGTCTCGCCTCCTACGAGCAGTACTTC.